The sequence of this TCR beta chain was determined in a study of T-cell reconstitution after alpha-beta-depleted transplantation in children. This clonotype was detected many times. Unique molecular identifiers were incorporated when the TCRbeta library was constructed. TCRdb itself ran the PCR reads through MiXCR, one entry per CDR3 protein. The sample holds hundreds of thousands of distinct CDR3 sequences; roughly 17% are singletons and the top ten take 0.85% to 1.3%. Losses at the gene ends were 9 bases for V and 4 bases for J; bases not matched to a gene: 6. The CDR3 extends over 14 amino acids. The chain uses TRBV12-3 or TRBV12-4 and TRBJ2-3; 11 nucleotides match TRBD2. The receptor was isolated from a human donor who donated a stem cell graft to a child with acute myeloid leukemia. The sample here was PBMCs from the stem cell graft donor, taken from the stem cell graft. CDR3 coding DNA: TGTGCCAGTTTACTAGCGGGGGTCCCAGATACGCAGTATTTT. It translates to CASLLAGVPDTQYF.